This TCR beta chain is from a study of blood T cell repertoires in COVID-19. Across the study: Material from acute and convalescent COVID-19 was sourced from the United States, Italy and Spain. From T cells, B-cell-depleted T cells, or PBMCs came the material, which was cDNA or gDNA.

Authors' processing steps: Quantification of nucleated cells was approximated via reference gene primer amplification. The method was immunoSEQ multiplex PCR; TCRdb's version includes in-frame clones alone and lacks a portion of them. V and J calls and clone size follow that table, whereas D and trimming were derived from the DNA. Among approximately 380,000 clones, 85% were seen once, and the ten largest hold 3% to 4.5%. Germline V gene lookup returns CDR1 SGHAT and CDR2 FQNNGV. The CDR3 is 17 amino acids. The germline V and J ends were trimmed by 0 bases and 4 bases, with 18 bases remaining between them.

The sequence derives from a woman aged 18-30 years with acute or convalescent COVID-19. The rearrangement uses TRBV11-2 and TRBJ1-2; no definite D call. Sequenced sample: peripheral blood. The CDR3 protein is CASSLDPRINRGYGYTF. The DNA of the CDR3 is TGTGCCAGCAGCTTAGATCCACGGATAAACCGAGGCTATGGCTACACCTTC.